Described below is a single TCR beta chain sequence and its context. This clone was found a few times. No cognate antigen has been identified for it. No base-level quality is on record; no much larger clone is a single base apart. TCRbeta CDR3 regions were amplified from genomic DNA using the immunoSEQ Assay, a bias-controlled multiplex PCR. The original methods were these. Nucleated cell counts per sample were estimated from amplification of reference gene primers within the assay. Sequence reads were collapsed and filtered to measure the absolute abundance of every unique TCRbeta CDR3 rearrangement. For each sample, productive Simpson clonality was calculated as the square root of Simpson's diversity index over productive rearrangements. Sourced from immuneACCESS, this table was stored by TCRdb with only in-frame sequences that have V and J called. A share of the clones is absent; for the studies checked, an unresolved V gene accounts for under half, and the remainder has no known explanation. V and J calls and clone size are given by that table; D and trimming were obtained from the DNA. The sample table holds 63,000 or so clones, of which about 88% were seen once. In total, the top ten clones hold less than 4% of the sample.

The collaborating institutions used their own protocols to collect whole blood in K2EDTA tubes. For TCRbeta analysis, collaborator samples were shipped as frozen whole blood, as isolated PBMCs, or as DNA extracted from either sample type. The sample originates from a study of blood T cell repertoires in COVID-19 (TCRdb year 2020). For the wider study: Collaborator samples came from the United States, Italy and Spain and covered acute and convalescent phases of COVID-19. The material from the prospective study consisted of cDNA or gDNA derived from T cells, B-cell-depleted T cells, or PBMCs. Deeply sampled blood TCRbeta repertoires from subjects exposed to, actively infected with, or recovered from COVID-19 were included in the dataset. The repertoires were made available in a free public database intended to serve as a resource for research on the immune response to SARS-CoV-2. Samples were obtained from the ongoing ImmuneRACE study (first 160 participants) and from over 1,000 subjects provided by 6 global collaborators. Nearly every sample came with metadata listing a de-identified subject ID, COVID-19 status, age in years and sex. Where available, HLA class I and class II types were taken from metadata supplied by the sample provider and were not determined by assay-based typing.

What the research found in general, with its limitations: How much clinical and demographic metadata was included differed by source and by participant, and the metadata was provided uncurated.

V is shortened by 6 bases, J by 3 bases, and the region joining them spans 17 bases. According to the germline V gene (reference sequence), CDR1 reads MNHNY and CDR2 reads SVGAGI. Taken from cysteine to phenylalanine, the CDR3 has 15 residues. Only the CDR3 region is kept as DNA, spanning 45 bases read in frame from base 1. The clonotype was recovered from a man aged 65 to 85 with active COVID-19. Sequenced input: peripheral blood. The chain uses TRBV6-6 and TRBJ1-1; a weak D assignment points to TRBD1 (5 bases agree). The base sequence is TGTGCCAGCAGCCCCCTTCGTACGGGGGACACTGAAGCTTTCTTT. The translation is CASSPLRTGDTEAFF.